Each of the 14 T cell receptor beta chains below was sequenced from the same sample in a study of CD8+ T cells in alopecia areata. The authors extracted RNA and reverse transcribed it into cDNA as the sequencing template. Assay used: immunoSEQ multiplex PCR; TCRdb lists only in-frame clones, some missing. The sample holds 75,000 to 80,000 clones, 66% seen once. Indicated treatment: oral pan-JAK inhibitor, 5-10 mg twice daily. Source: CD8+ T cells sorted from blood, taken at week 24, from a patient treated with tofacitinib. The receptors were gathered from a human donor with alopecia areata.

This chain joins TRBV7-6 and TRBJ2-5; 9 nucleotides match TRBD2. The J segment lost 7 bases and the V segment lost 1 base, leaving 13 bases of the junction unmatched. Germline V gene sequence: CDR1 SGHVS, CDR2 FNYEAQ. The CDR3 runs to 17 residues. CDR3 residues: CASSLDGASGMEWTQYF. The CDR3 bases are TGTGCCAGCAGCTTAGATGGTGCTAGCGGGATGGAGTGGACCCAGTACTTC. Based on the CDR3 plus reference TRBV7-6 and TRBJ2-5, the full variable domain is GAGVSQSPRYKVTKRGQDVALRCDPISGHVSLYWYRQALGQGPEFLTYFNYEAQQDKSGLPNDRFSAERPEGSISTLTIQRTEQRDSAMYRCASSLDGASGMEWTQYFGPGTRLLVL.

This chain links TRBV4-3 with TRBJ2-1, with TRBD2 matching over 9 bases. This CDR3 region has 19 residues. Trimming removed 0 bases from V and 3 bases from J; junction bases left unmatched: 12. CDR1 is LGHNA, CDR2 YSLEER, per germline. The CDR3 reads CASSQDRASGNFGYNEQFF. CDR3 bases: TGCGCCAGCAGCCAAGATCGGGCTAGCGGGAATTTTGGCTACAATGAGCAGTTCTTC.

The CDR3 region is CASSLVGTSGQETQYF. For the CDR3, the DNA is TGCGCCAGCAGCCTTGTCGGGACTAGCGGGCAAGAGACCCAGTACTTC. This chain joins TRBV4-1 and TRBJ2-5; 12 bases are a match to TRBD2. The germline V gene has CDR1 MGHRA and CDR2 YSYEKL. CDR3 length: 16 amino acids. J was trimmed by 2 bases and V by 4 bases; bases with no gene match: 5.

V gene TRBV6-5 combines with J gene TRBJ1-2; a weak D match, TRBD1 (6 bases). Per germline, CDR1 MNHEY and CDR2 SVGAGI. Trimming took 5 bases from V and 4 from J, leaving 11 bases between them. The CDR3 is 13 amino acids. CDR3 residues: CASSGGFIYGYTF. The CDR3 nucleotides are TGTGCCAGCAGTGGGGGCTTTATCTATGGCTACACCTTC.

The chain uses TRBV29-1 and TRBJ2-7; 12 bases map to TRBD1. V shed 6 bases, J shed 6 bases, and the junction held 6 bases outside the gene matches. The germline V gene encodes CDR1 SQVTM and CDR2 ANQGSEA. The CDR3 covers 13 residues. In nucleotides, the CDR3 is TGCAGCGTCGGGACAGGGGGCTTCCGCGAGCAGTACTTC. Protein: CSVGTGGFREQYF.

This clone was seen a few times. CDR3 in DNA: TGTGCCAGCAGCTTTAGCGGGAGTCTCAATGAGCAGTTCTTC. Its protein product is CASSFSGSLNEQFF. This rearrangement joins TRBV5-6 to TRBJ2-1, with TRBD2 identical over 9 bases. The germline V gene encodes CDR1 SGHDT and CDR2 YYEEEE. The CDR3 contains 14 residues. The V gene end was trimmed by 2 bases and the J gene end by 6 bases; junction bases not matched to a gene: 3. Variable domain in full (rest from reference TRBV5-6 and TRBJ2-1): DAGVTQSPTHLIKTRGQQVTLRCSPKSGHDTVSWYQQALGQGPQFIFQYYEEEERQRGNFPDRFSGHQFPNYSSELNVNALLLGDSALYLCASSFSGSLNEQFFGPGTRLTVL.

The chain joins TRBV7-9 to TRBJ2-5, with 7 bases fitting TRBD1. CDR3 length: 17 residues. V lost 5 bases to trimming and J lost 2 bases; unmatched junction nucleotides: 14. Germline V gene lookup returns CDR1 SEHNR and CDR2 FQNEAQ (reference sequence). CDR3 sequence reads: CASSPIGAGGSQETQYF. DNA of the CDR3: TGTGCCAGCAGCCCGATCGGGGCAGGGGGTAGTCAAGAGACCCAGTACTTC. Together with reference TRBV7-9 and TRBJ2-5, the CDR3 gives the full variable domain: DTGVSQNPRHKITKRGQNVTFRCDPISEHNRLYWYRQTLGQGPEFLTYFQNEAQLEKSRLLSDRFSAERPKGSFSTLEIQRTEQGDSAMYLCASSPIGAGGSQETQYFGPGTRLLVL.

The chain joins TRBV4-1 to TRBJ1-2; D is perhaps TRBD1 (6 bases). The CDR3 extends over 15 amino acids. Between the trimmed V and J ends, which lost 2 bases and 3 bases, there was a span of 13 bases. The germline V gene has CDR1 MGHRA and CDR2 YSYEKL. This chain's CDR3 is CASSQWTGADYGYTF. The CDR3 DNA reads TGCGCCAGCAGCCAATGGACGGGGGCAGACTATGGCTACACCTTC.

The J gene is TRBJ2-3, the V gene TRBV7-9; TRBD1 agrees at 12 bases. The CDR3 consists of 16 residues. The V gene's germline CDR1 is SEHNR and CDR2 FQNEAQ (reference sequence). J gave up 4 bases and V 6 bases, and 8 bases lay outside the gene matches. The CDR3 DNA reads TGTGCCAGCAGTGGGACAGGGGGCTCGTACTCAGATACGCAGTATTTT. This codes for CASSGTGGSYSDTQYF.

V usage is TRBV9 and J usage is TRBJ2-1; 7 bases are a match to TRBD2. Trimming took 0 bases from V and 4 from J; bases not matched to a gene: 4. The CDR3 has 15 residues. CDR1 and CDR2 (germline): SGDLS, YYNGEE. CDR3 nucleotide sequence: TGTGCCAGCAGCGTAGAGGGACTACCTTACAATGAGCAGTTCTTC. Its translation: CASSVEGLPYNEQFF.

The rearrangement links TRBV27 to TRBJ2-5, with 8 positions matching TRBD1. CDR1 and CDR2 from the germline V gene are MNHEY and SMNVEV (reference sequence). J gave up 6 bases and V 6 bases, and 6 bases lay outside the gene matches. This CDR3 contains 13 residues. CDR3 amino acids: CASRPGGSQTQYF. CDR3 nucleotide sequence: TGTGCCAGCAGACCAGGGGGCTCGCAGACCCAGTACTTC.

The chain has TRBV14 and TRBJ2-1; TRBD2 matches 13 bases. CDR1 is SGHDN and CDR2 is FVKESK in the germline V gene. This CDR3 is 17 amino acids long. Trimming cost V 0 bases and J 6 bases; bases outside gene matches: 5. The CDR3 region is CASSQDFGLAGVNEQFF. The CDR3 nucleotides are TGTGCCAGCAGCCAAGATTTCGGACTAGCGGGAGTCAATGAGCAGTTCTTC. The entire variable domain, with the rest obtained from reference TRBV14 and TRBJ2-1, is as follows: EAGVTQFPSHSVIEKGQTVTLRCDPISGHDNLYWYRRVMGKEIKFLLHFVKESKQDESGMPNNRFLAERTGGTYSTLKVQPAELEDSGVYFCASSQDFGLAGVNEQFFGPGTRLTVL.

On this clone itself: An end of the junction does not agree with germline; a read error may underlie this. This sequence joins TRBV28 and TRBJ2-1; TRBD1 agrees at 12 bases. Germline CDR1 is MDHEN and CDR2 is SYDVKM. This CDR3 is 16 amino acids long. The CDR3 coding sequence is TGTGCCAGCAGTTTCGGGGACAGGGGGCCCTACCATGAGCAGTTCTTC. Encoded protein: CASSFGDRGPYHEQFF.

The V and J genes are TRBV5-6 and TRBJ2-7; a weak D match, TRBD2 (6 bases). CDR1 is SGHDT, CDR2 YYEEEE, per germline. V was trimmed by 2 bases and J by 6 bases, leaving 9 bases between them. CDR3 length equals 12 residues. The CDR3 DNA sequence: TGTGCCAGCAGCTTTGGCGGGATCGAGCAGTACTTC. Its protein product is CASSFGGIEQYF.